Following are 25 T cell receptor beta chains from one sample sequenced in a study of patients and donors after allogeneic stem cell transplantation (dated by TCRdb to 2019 to 2021). The library was generated by RT-PCR. TCRdb shows the sequencer as NextSeq 550. Starting from the raw public reads, TCRdb applied fastp trimming at Q25, assembled clones with MiXCR and retained in-frame beta chains. Here each entry gathers all rows of one CDR3 protein and keeps the most common genes and DNA. A total of about 410,000 distinct CDR3 sequences appear in this sample, roughly 17% of them only once. Just over 7% of the sample lies in the top ten. Sequencing input: blood, either unsorted or a sorted T cell fraction (not recorded which). The origin of the receptors is a human donor who was either an allogeneic HSCT recipient or a stem cell or donor lymphocyte infusion donor (not recorded which). It is not recorded whose cells these are; they may come from a transplant donor.

The genes are TRBV12-3 or TRBV12-4 and TRBJ2-3; D tentatively fits TRBD1 or TRBD2 (6 bases each). The V end was cut by 8 bases, the J end by 5 bases, with 14 bases between. This CDR3 is 13 amino acids long. CDR3 in DNA: TGTGCCAGCCGGGGGCGGGGAGTAGATACGCAGTATTTT. This gives the protein CASRGRGVDTQYF.

This clonotype came up a few times. The chain employs TRBV7-3 and TRBJ2-1; perhaps TRBD1 as D (6 bases). The CDR3 has 17 residues. V lost 4 bases to trimming and J lost 8 bases, with 24 bases between them. The V gene's germline CDR1 is SGHTA and CDR2 FQGTGA. The CDR3 DNA reads as TGTGCCAGCAGCTCTCAGACAGGATCTATGCCAATCGATGAGCAGTTCTTC. This translates into CASSSQTGSMPIDEQFF.

This clonotype was seen more than once but under ten times. V usage is TRBV7-9 and J usage is TRBJ1-6; no clear D gene. Germline V gene sequence: CDR1 SEHNR, CDR2 FQNEAQ (reference sequence). V lost 4 bases and J lost 10, with 8 bases in between. The length of the CDR3 is 12 residues. The CDR3 loop reads CASSSGLSPLHF. The CDR3 DNA reads TGTGCCAGCAGCTCCGGGTTATCACCCCTCCACTTT.

A few counts support this clonotype. The gene calls are TRBV3-1 and TRBJ2-7, with a tentative D call TRBD2 (6 bases). Germline V gives CDR1 LGHDT, CDR2 YNNKEL (reference sequence). V shed 6 bases and J shed 1 base, with 13 bases lying between them. The CDR3 length is 14 residues. The CDR3 spells CASSTLGLSYEQYF. CDR3 sequence (DNA): TGTGCCAGCAGTACATTGGGACTTTCCTACGAGCAGTACTTC.

V usage is TRBV29-1 and J usage is TRBJ1-2, with TRBD1 matching over 9 bases. J lost 7 bases, V lost 4 bases, and 7 bases had no gene match. This CDR3 comprises 13 residues. The germline CDR1 and CDR2 sequences are SQVTM and ANQGSEA. This CDR3 reads CSVVRTGEAGYTF. In DNA, the CDR3 is TGCAGCGTTGTACGGACAGGGGAGGCTGGCTACACCTTC.

At least ten counts were recorded for this clonotype. The chain combines TRBV7-3 with TRBJ2-1, with 11 bases matching TRBD2. This CDR3 comprises 16 residues. Germline V gene lookup returns CDR1 SGHTA and CDR2 FQGTGA. The junction had 10 bases not matched to a gene; V was cut back by 3 bases and J by 9 bases. The CDR3 loop is CASSLKVVAGGGEQFF. The CDR3 DNA sequence: TGTGCCAGCAGCTTGAAAGTGGTAGCGGGAGGGGGTGAGCAGTTCTTC.

Notes on this clonotype: This may be a read error: a much more frequent sequence differs by one nucleotide. The rearrangement links TRBV6-5 to TRBJ2-1; unclear D gene. Germline CDR1 is MNHEY and CDR2 is SVGAGI. The CDR3 spans 11 residues. CDR3 loop: CASSSNNEHFF. The CDR3 bases are TGTGCCAGCAGTTCTAACAATGAGCACTTCTTC.

This clonotype appeared many times. CDR3 in amino acids: CSVLYSYEQFF. In nucleotides, the CDR3 is TGCAGCGTTCTATACTCTTATGAGCAGTTCTTC. This chain links TRBV29-1 with TRBJ2-1; no reliable D call. This CDR3 region has 11 residues. The ends were cut back, 5 bases at V and 8 bases at J, with 10 bases in the middle. Germline assignment: CDR1 SQVTM and CDR2 ANQGSEA.

In its sample, this clonotype was seen a few times. The CDR3 sequence is CASSHRSGQSSYNEQFF. CDR3 DNA: TGTGCCAGCAGCCACCGTAGCGGGCAGAGCTCCTACAATGAGCAGTTCTTC. J is TRBJ2-1 and V is TRBV3-1; TRBD2 matches at 7 bases. The germline CDR1 and CDR2 sequences are LGHDT and YNNKEL (reference sequence). CDR3 length: 17 amino acids. V lost 3 bases to trimming and J lost 0 bases; unmatched junction nucleotides: 8.

The chain recombines TRBV5-1 with TRBJ1-5, with a possible D match to TRBD1 (5 bases). Germline values: CDR1 SGHRS, CDR2 YFSETQ. V lost 0 bases and J lost 6, with 10 bases in between. This CDR3 has 14 residues. CDR3 sequence reads: CASSLEAGRQPQHF. The CDR3 DNA reads as TGCGCCAGCAGCTTGGAGGCAGGGCGTCAGCCCCAGCATTTT.

The genes are TRBV4-2 and TRBJ2-7; the D gene could be TRBD1 or TRBD2 (6 bases each). CDR3 length: 14 amino acids. V was trimmed by 4 bases and J by 2 bases, leaving 12 bases between them. Germline V gives CDR1 LGHNA, CDR2 YNFKEQ. The CDR3 region is CASSREGGTYEQYF. CDR3 nucleotide sequence: TGTGCCAGCAGCCGCGAGGGGGGTACCTACGAGCAGTACTTC.

The chain's CDR3 is CASSFGRGRSPLHF. CDR3 nucleotides: TGTGCCAGCAGCTTCGGCAGGGGAAGGTCACCCCTCCACTTT. This chain links TRBV7-3 with TRBJ1-6; D possibly corresponds to TRBD1 (6 bases). CDR1 and CDR2 from the germline V gene are SGHTA and FQGTGA. Trimming removed 3 bases from V and 10 bases from J, with 13 bases in between. This CDR3 is 14 amino acids long.

Ten or more counts support this clonotype. The chain employs TRBV4-1 and TRBJ2-1; 7 bases match TRBD2. Germline assignment: CDR1 MGHRA and CDR2 YSYEKL. Losses at the gene ends were 7 bases for V and 6 bases for J; bases not matched to a gene: 12. The CDR3 runs 15 residues. CDR3: CASNPLGEGSNEQFF. CDR3 bases: TGCGCCAGCAACCCCTTGGGGGAGGGCAGCAATGAGCAGTTCTTC.

This clonotype occurred a few times. The chain employs TRBV24-1 and TRBJ2-1; TRBD2 is a possible D gene (6 bases). CDR1 and CDR2 (germline): KGHDR, SFDVKD. This CDR3 is 16 amino acids long. With 0 bases removed from V and 0 bases from J, the gap between germline ends came to 8 bases. The CDR3 nucleotides are TGTGCCACCAGTGATTTGTACGGGAGCTCCTACAATGAGCAGTTCTTC. Translating gives CATSDLYGSSYNEQFF.

This clonotype was seen a single time. The chain carries TRBV7-3 and TRBJ1-1; 7 nucleotides align to TRBD1. J gave up 4 bases and V 4 bases, and 9 bases lay outside the gene matches. Per germline, CDR1 SGHTA and CDR2 FQGTGA. There are 15 residues in the CDR3. The CDR3 DNA sequence: TGTGCCAGCAGCTCTACAGGGGAATGGGCCACTGAAGCTTTCTTT. This encodes CASSSTGEWATEAFF. Full variable domain (missing parts from reference TRBV7-3 and TRBJ1-1): GAGVSQTPSNKVTEKGKYVELRCDPISGHTALYWYRQSLGQGPEFLIYFQGTGAADDSGLPNDRFFAVRPEGSVSTLKIQRTERGDSAVYLCASSSTGEWATEAFFGQGTRLTVV.

This clonotype was observed a few times. The CDR3 region has the DNA TGTGCCAGCAGTCAACAGAGATGGACGCAGTATTTT. Its protein product is CASSQQRWTQYF. This chain joins TRBV12-3 or TRBV12-4 and TRBJ2-3; D not certain. The CDR3 extends over 12 amino acids. Trimming took off 5 bases at V and 9 bases at J, with 12 bases between the two ends.

Ten or more counts support this clonotype. The chain is built from TRBV4-1 and TRBJ2-7; 9 positions match TRBD2. CDR3 size: 19 residues. Germline loops: CDR1 MGHRA, CDR2 YSYEKL. V gave up 0 bases and J gave up 0 bases; unmatched junction bases: 12. CDR3 sequence: CASSQDWASGDLNSYEQYF. Written as DNA, the CDR3 is TGCGCCAGCAGCCAAGATTGGGCTAGCGGGGACCTCAACTCCTACGAGCAGTACTTC.

This clonotype has a count of ten or more. The V and J genes are TRBV2 and TRBJ2-1; the match to TRBD2 covers 11 bases. Germline CDR1 and CDR2: SNHLY and FYNNEI. Losses at the gene ends were 9 bases for V and 5 bases for J; bases not matched to a gene: 6. This CDR3 region has 14 residues. In DNA form, the CDR3 reads TGTGCCAGAGGACTAGCGGGTAGAAACAATGAGCAGTTCTTC. It specifies CARGLAGRNNEQFF.

The rearrangement joins TRBV9 to TRBJ2-1; maybe TRBD2 (5 bases). The CDR3 loop spans 13 amino acids. Germline V CDR1 and CDR2: SGDLS, YYNGEE. V lost 2 bases and J 5 bases, leaving 8 bases between the germline ends. CDR3 nucleotides: TGTGCCAGCAGCGTGCCTAGCCACAATGAGCAGTTCTTC. Its translation: CASSVPSHNEQFF.

The gene calls are TRBV11-2 and TRBJ2-4, with TRBD1 matching over 7 bases. Germline assignment: CDR1 SGHAT and CDR2 FQNNGV. V shed 2 bases, J shed 0 bases, and the junction held 13 bases outside the gene matches. CDR3 length: 19 residues. The CDR3 DNA follows: TGTGCCAGCAGCTTAACCGGGACAGCGTCTTTCCTAGCCAAAAACATTCAGTACTTC. The encoded protein is CASSLTGTASFLAKNIQYF.

The chain joins TRBV5-6 to TRBJ2-7; a weak D match, TRBD2 (5 bases). CDR1 is SGHDT, CDR2 YYEEEE, per germline. Trimming left V 1 base short and J 3 bases short, with 8 bases between. This CDR3 has 13 amino acids. The CDR3: CASSLSDYYEQYF. CDR3 bases: TGTGCCAGCAGCTTGTCAGACTACTACGAGCAGTACTTC.

In its sample, this clonotype was seen many times. The genes are TRBV4-3 and TRBJ2-7; D possibly corresponds to TRBD2 (5 bases). V was clipped by 4 bases and J by 5 bases, with 21 bases between them. The CDR3 sequence is 16 residues long. Germline assignment: CDR1 LGHNA and CDR2 YSLEER. The CDR3 loop reads CASSLAAQGSNNEQYF. The CDR3 nucleotides are TGCGCCAGCAGCCTCGCTGCCCAAGGGAGTAACAACGAGCAGTACTTC.

The genes are TRBV30 and TRBJ1-2; D perhaps matches TRBD1 (5 bases). Germline assignment: CDR1 GTSNPN and CDR2 SVGIG (reference sequence). Trimming took off 2 bases at V and 5 bases at J, with 12 bases between the two ends. The CDR3 totals 13 residues. For the CDR3, the DNA is TGTGCCTGGAGTCTTAACAGGATTTATGGCTACACCTTC. Its translation is CAWSLNRIYGYTF. The full variable domain, completed using reference TRBV30 and TRBJ1-2, is SQTIHQWPATLVQPVGSPLSLECTVEGTSNPNLYWYRQAAGRGLQLLFYSVGIGQISSEVPQNLSASRPQDRQFILSSKKLLLSDSGFYLCAWSLNRIYGYTFGSGTRLTVV.

The chain employs TRBV4-1 and TRBJ1-6; tentatively, D is TRBD1 (5 bases). The V and J ends lost 0 bases and 0 bases respectively, with 21 bases between them. The CDR3 runs to 21 residues. Germline CDR1 reads MGHRA; CDR2 reads YSYEKL. The CDR3 is CASSQDSAGIPGSSYNSPLHF. CDR3 nucleotides: TGCGCCAGCAGCCAAGATTCGGCCGGGATACCAGGGAGCTCCTATAATTCACCCCTCCACTTT.

This clonotype has only a few counts. The chain has TRBV4-1 and TRBJ2-5, with 7 positions matching TRBD2. V lost 0 bases to trimming and J lost 2 bases; unmatched junction nucleotides: 18. The CDR3 extends over 20 amino acids. From germline, CDR1 is MGHRA and CDR2 YSYEKL. The CDR3 is CASSQEGGLGRKVGQETQYF. In DNA, the CDR3 is TGCGCCAGCAGCCAAGAGGGAGGGCTGGGGAGGAAGGTAGGGCAAGAGACCCAGTACTTC.